This T cell receptor beta chain was identified during a study of blood T cell repertoires in COVID-19. Overall study context: Samples of COVID-19 (acute and convalescent) were obtained from the United States, Italy and Spain. PBMCs, B-cell-depleted T cells, or T cells provided the cDNA or gDNA that made up the material.

As processed by the authors: The assay estimated nucleated cells by amplifying reference gene primers. This table comes from immunoSEQ multiplex PCR, and its TCRdb copy is limited to in-frame clones, with some not included. The D gene and trimming were derived from the DNA, and the V and J assignments and clone size from that table. Among around 87,000 clones listed, nearly 90% were seen once. V lost 2 bases and J 6 bases, leaving 11 bases between the germline ends. CDR1 is MNHNY and CDR2 is SVGAGI in the germline V gene (reference sequence). The CDR3 is 13 residues long. This receptor was identified in a man in his fifties with acute or convalescent COVID-19. The chain is built from TRBV6-6 and TRBJ2-7; D remains ambiguous. Sequencing was performed on peripheral blood. The CDR3 DNA reads as TGTGCCAGCAGTTACGACAACTTGTTCGAGCAGTACTTC. It yields the protein CASSYDNLFEQYF.